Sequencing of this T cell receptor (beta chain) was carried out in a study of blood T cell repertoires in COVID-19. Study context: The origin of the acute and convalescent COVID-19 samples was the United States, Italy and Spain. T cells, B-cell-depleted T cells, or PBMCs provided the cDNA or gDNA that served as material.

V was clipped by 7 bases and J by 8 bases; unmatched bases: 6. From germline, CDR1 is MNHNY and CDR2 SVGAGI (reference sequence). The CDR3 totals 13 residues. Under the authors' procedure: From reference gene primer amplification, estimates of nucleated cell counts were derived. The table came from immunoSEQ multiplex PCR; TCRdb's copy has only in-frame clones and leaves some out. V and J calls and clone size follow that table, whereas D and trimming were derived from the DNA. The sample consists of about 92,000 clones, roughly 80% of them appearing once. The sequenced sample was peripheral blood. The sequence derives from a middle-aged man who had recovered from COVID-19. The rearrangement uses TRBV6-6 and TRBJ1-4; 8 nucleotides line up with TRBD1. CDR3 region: CASTTGTGEKLFF. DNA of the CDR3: TGTGCCAGCACAACCGGGACAGGAGAAAAACTGTTTTTT.